A selection of T cell receptor beta chains follows, all from one sample in a study of CXCR3-negative and CXCR3-positive naive CD8 T cells. TCRdb re-analyzed the 5' RACE reads; it lists each CDR3 protein once, without DNA. The table lists under 65,000 distinct CDR3 sequences. Input material: memory CD8+ T cells from blood. The receptors derive from a human donor in good health. Some clones in this sample may be carry-over from other donors' samples. The CDR3 runs from the conserved cysteine through the conserved F or W. Each record gives: V gene, clone size, J gene, CDR3 protein. Size is stated for part of the rows, as once, few or many counts, or as a class when the clone is expanded.

TRBV20-1	-	TRBJ1-1	CSARALGTGDVPPTEAFF
TRBV6-5	-	TRBJ2-2	CASSGGQGAPGELFF
TRBV6-5	-	TRBJ1-2	CASSASIGGPYGYTF
TRBV28	-	TRBJ2-7	CASSPGTTLYEQYF
TRBV29-1	-	TRBJ2-7	CSVFDNIYEQYF
TRBV28	-	TRBJ2-7	CASSSPRLAGHSYEQYF
TRBV11-3	-	TRBJ2-7	CASSSLDRLFSEQYF
TRBV29-1	-	TRBJ1-1	CSEITRENTEAFF
TRBV11-2	-	TRBJ2-3	CASSLDLLAGTDTQYF
TRBV7-6	-	TRBJ1-3	CASSPIAGTDGTLSGNTIYF
TRBV29-1	-	TRBJ2-5	CSALAPGETQYF
TRBV2	-	TRBJ2-1	CASSVMRQDNEQLF
TRBV14	-	TRBJ2-7	CASSQDYEGNEQYF
TRBV29-1	-	TRBJ2-7	CSVEGPGRDYEQYF
TRBV15	-	TRBJ1-2	CATSRDRQGNYGYTF
TRBV9	-	TRBJ1-6	CASSVVSGSPLHF
TRBV14	-	TRBJ1-5	CASSQGAQPQHF
TRBV28	-	TRBJ2-3	CASSSTRLAGEVDTQYF
TRBV7-6	-	TRBJ2-2	CASSLTFAGELFF
TRBV29-1	-	TRBJ2-4	CSVAGASGGDIQYF
TRBV6-6	-	TRBJ1-1	CATQWGSGYTEAFF
TRBV29-1	-	TRBJ2-7	CSVELERTYEQYF
TRBV7-9	-	TRBJ2-1	CASSISGSSYNEQFF
TRBV10-3	medium-sized	TRBJ2-7	CAISLDGSYEQYF
TRBV7-9	-	TRBJ2-7	CASSLERGRDEQYF
TRBV27	-	TRBJ2-7	CASSSGTSGIVEQYF
TRBV12-3/TRBV12-4	-	TRBJ2-3	CASSLTVGSTDTQYF
TRBV29-1	-	TRBJ2-1	CSVEDAFYNEQFF
TRBV4-1	-	TRBJ2-1	CASSQEGGGGYNEQFF
TRBV20-1	-	TRBJ1-2	CSARDSREGNLGYTF
TRBV18	-	TRBJ2-7	CASSPPIGTGIEQYF
TRBV4-1	-	TRBJ1-4	CASGERGAGKLFF
TRBV11-2	-	TRBJ2-3	CASIKDPGGNTQYF
TRBV15	-	TRBJ2-1	CATSRDRAAPYNEQFF
TRBV20-1	-	TRBJ1-1	CSARSPLGGETEAFF
TRBV27	-	TRBJ2-2	CASSDQGAGELFF
TRBV20-1	-	TRBJ2-1	CSAWRAGDNEQFF
TRBV20-1	-	TRBJ1-6	CSVYTGSSGGPLHF
TRBV28	-	TRBJ2-1	CASSLSGEEQFF
TRBV27	-	TRBJ2-7	CASSLEVGPSYEQYF
TRBV20-1	-	TRBJ2-7	CSASSGGTPGPSYEQYF
TRBV29-1	-	TRBJ1-2	CSVVASGDYGYTF
TRBV15	-	TRBJ2-7	CATSSPRDRGGGEQYF
TRBV5-1	-	TRBJ2-3	CASTPRNTDTQYF
TRBV5-6	-	TRBJ1-2	CASSYGQGIHYGYTF
TRBV5-1	-	TRBJ2-5	CASSDGLAAYQETQYF
TRBV10-3	-	TRBJ1-1	CAISAPGAGAEAFF
TRBV6-4	medium-sized	TRBJ2-3	CASSDGGSTDTQYF